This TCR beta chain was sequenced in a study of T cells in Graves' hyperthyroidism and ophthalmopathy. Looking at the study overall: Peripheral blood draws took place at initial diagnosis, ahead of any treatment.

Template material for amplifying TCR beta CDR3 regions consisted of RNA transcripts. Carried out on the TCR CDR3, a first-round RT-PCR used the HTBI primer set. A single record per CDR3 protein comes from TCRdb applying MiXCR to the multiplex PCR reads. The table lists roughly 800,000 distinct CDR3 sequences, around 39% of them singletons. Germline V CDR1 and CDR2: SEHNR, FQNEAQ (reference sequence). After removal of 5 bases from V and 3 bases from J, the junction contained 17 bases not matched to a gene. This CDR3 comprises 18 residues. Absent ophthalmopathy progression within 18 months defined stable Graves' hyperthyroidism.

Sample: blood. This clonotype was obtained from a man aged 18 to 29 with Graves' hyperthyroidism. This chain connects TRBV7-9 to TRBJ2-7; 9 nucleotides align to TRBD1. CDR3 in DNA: TGTGCCAGCAGCGCGGGGACAGGGACGGTCGGGGGTTTCTACGAGCAGTACTTC. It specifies CASSAGTGTVGGFYEQYF.